The 5 T cell receptor beta chains below all came from one sample that was sequenced in a study of T cell responses to AZD1222 COVID-19 vaccine (dated by TCRdb to about 2021). The time point tag for this specimen amounts to: baseline before first vaccination. The method behind the library was the immunoSEQ multiplex PCR assay. Drawn from immuneACCESS, this table holds only the in-frame rearrangements with V and J called that TCRdb kept. Clones are partly lost; checked studies trace under half to an unresolved V gene and leave the rest unexplained. This sample comprises approximately 180,000 clones, 85% to 90% of them detected only once. Of the sample, 5% to 7% falls within the top ten clones. The sample here was peripheral blood, taken on day 0 of AZD1222 vaccination. These receptor sequences come from an adult in good health.

This clone turned up a few times. The chain employs TRBV5-5 and TRBJ2-5; perhaps D is TRBD1 or TRBD2 (5 bases each). Looked up from germline, CDR1 is SGHKS and CDR2 is YYEKEE (reference sequence). The CDR3 is made up of 13 amino acids. V lost 4 bases and J 5 bases, leaving 12 bases between the germline ends. The CDR3 region is CASSLTGAETQYF. For the CDR3, the DNA is TGTGCCAGCAGCCTGACCGGGGCCGAGACCCAGTACTTC.

The rearrangement uses TRBV19 and TRBJ2-3; D tentatively fits TRBD1 or TRBD2 (6 bases each). V dropped 2 bases and J dropped 4 bases, with 22 bases sitting between them. The CDR3 covers 18 residues. Germline CDR1 reads LNHDA; CDR2 reads SQIVND (reference sequence). DNA for the CDR3: TGTGCCAGTAGTATAAGGGGGGTCGGCGACGGGTCCTCAGATACGCAGTATTTT. Its protein is CASSIRGVGDGSSDTQYF.

V is TRBV7-9 and J is TRBJ2-2; perhaps TRBD1 as D (6 bases). With 5 bases removed from V and 3 bases from J, the gap between germline ends came to 13 bases. CDR1 SEHNR and CDR2 FQNEAQ come from the germline V gene (reference sequence). The CDR3 covers 15 residues. CDR3: CASSPRTAYTGELFF. The CDR3 DNA follows: TGTGCCAGCAGCCCGCGGACAGCCTACACCGGGGAGCTGTTTTTT.

The chain links TRBV7-2 to TRBJ1-3; tentatively, D is TRBD1 (6 bases). This CDR3 is 16 amino acids long. The V gene's germline CDR1 is SGHTA and CDR2 FQGNSA. The V end was cut by 2 bases, the J end by 0 bases, with 11 bases between. The CDR3 sequence: CASSLPTGNSGNTIYF. CDR3 nucleotide sequence: TGTGCCAGCAGCTTACCTACAGGGAACTCTGGAAACACCATATATTTT.

The chain is built from TRBV11-2 and TRBJ2-1, with 7 nucleotides matching TRBD2. V lost 2 bases and J lost 2; bases outside the gene matches: 12. The germline gives CDR1 SGHAT, CDR2 FQNNGV. There are 18 residues in the CDR3. CDR3 DNA: TGTGCCAGCAGCTTATATGGTGGGGGTAGCGGGCCCTACAATGAGCAGTTCTTC. The encoded protein is CASSLYGGGSGPYNEQFF.